What follows is one T cell receptor beta chain and its context. At one end the junction does not follow the germline gene, possibly because of a read error. The sample comes from a study of T cell responses to AZD1222 COVID-19 vaccine. The method was immunoSEQ multiplex PCR; TCRdb's version includes in-frame clones alone and lacks a portion of them. The table shows 150,000 to 200,000 clones, with 90% occurring only once. The source was peripheral blood, collected on day 0 of AZD1222 vaccination. The clonotype comes from an adult in good health.

The CDR3 DNA is TGTGCCAGCAGCCTAGCGGGAGAGTACAATGAGCAGTTCTTC. Residues: CASSLAGEYNEQFF. The V and J genes are TRBV7-2 and TRBJ2-1, with 10 positions matching TRBD2. Germline CDR1 SGHTA, CDR2 FQGNSA. CDR3 length: 14 amino acids.